This entry features one TCR beta chain sequence. The antigen remains undetermined. In preparing the TRB cDNA libraries, 5' RACE with UMI labels was used. TCRdb processed the 5' RACE reads again and assigns one entry to each CDR3 protein, with no DNA. The table lists around 160,000 distinct CDR3 sequences. This sample was taken from a study of CXCR3-negative and CXCR3-positive naive CD8 T cells. Study findings and constraints: Naive CXCR3-positive cells had TRB CDR3s more hydrophobic than those of CXCR3-negative naive cells.

Sequenced material: naive CXCR3+ CD8+ T cells from blood. Subset specified: CD45RO-CCR7+CD27+CD95- naive CD8+ T cells expressing CXCR3 (TNR3+). This receptor was taken from a human donor in good health. Some clones in this sample may be carry-over from other donors' samples.

CDR3 amino acids: CASSLEGLEAFF. The genes are TRBV5-1 and TRBJ1-1; TCRdb indicates TRBD1, and absent DNA this call remains unverified. Germline assignment: CDR1 SGHRS and CDR2 YFSETQ. CDR3 length: 12 amino acids.